This T cell receptor beta chain is drawn from a study of T-cell memory formation after mild COVID-19. Study summary: TCR clusters were largely donor specific. Study-wide results and limits: For second-wave clones that peaked at day 37, SARS-CoV-2 specificity went unverified. CD4/CD8 balance characterized clones contracting day 15 to 85, and CD4+ skew characterized later expanders. Prior to infection, memory already included some responding clones, suggesting cross-reactive memory joined.

TCRdb re-analysed the 5' RACE reads in MiXCR, keeping a single row per CDR3 protein. The sample lists 250,000 to 350,000 distinct CDR3 sequences; around 19% were seen once. In this sample, this clonotype turned up many times. Its antigen is unknown. Trimming stripped 0 bases from V and 6 bases from J, with 9 bases between. CDR3 length equals 13 residues. Germline assignment: CDR1 SGHRS and CDR2 YFSETQ. The sequenced sample consisted of PBMCs or a T cell subset sorted from them (not recorded which). The sequence was collected from a young man who had mild COVID-19 (a few samples of this study predate the infection). Cell type and time point are not known. The chain joins TRBV5-1 to TRBJ1-1; tentatively, D is TRBD1 (5 bases). CDR3 sequence reads: CASSLDPTAEAFF. The CDR3, as DNA: TGCGCCAGCAGCTTGGATCCGACAGCTGAAGCTTTCTTT.